Only one count was recorded for the clone carrying this TCR beta chain. The antigen is undetermined. Sequenced by immunoSEQ multiplex PCR; TCRdb stores in-frame clones only, minus some. The sample contains about 33,000 clones, around 74% of which appear only once. The time point here: cycle 4 day 1 (C4D1), after five to seven weeks of nivolumab. Patients all relapsed after autologous stem cell transplantation, and there was variation in brentuximab vedotin exposure. This record belongs to a study of PD-1 blockade in classical Hodgkin lymphoma. Study in general: Patients were administered nivolumab (3 mg/kg intravenously) every 2 weeks. Study-wide results and caveats: Possibly reflecting disease activity or prior therapy, repertoire differences have causes that remain undefined. Newly diagnosed patients were reported to exhibit reduced baseline TCR diversity relative to healthy donors. Complete responders' baseline diversity resembled that of newly diagnosed patients.

This CDR3 is built from 15 residues. V trimming: 5 bases; J trimming: 5 bases; junction bases outside the gene matches: 8. In germline, CDR1 is SGHAT, CDR2 FQNNGV. The chain uses TRBV11-2 and TRBJ2-5; 10 nucleotides agree with TRBD2. The sample in question was peripheral blood mononuclear cells (PBMCs), obtained before the fourth cycle of nivolumab. The source is a human donor with classical Hodgkin lymphoma. The CDR3 loop reads CASSQLSGRGETQYF. The CDR3 coding sequence is TGTGCCAGCAGCCAATTAAGCGGGAGGGGGGAGACCCAGTACTTC.